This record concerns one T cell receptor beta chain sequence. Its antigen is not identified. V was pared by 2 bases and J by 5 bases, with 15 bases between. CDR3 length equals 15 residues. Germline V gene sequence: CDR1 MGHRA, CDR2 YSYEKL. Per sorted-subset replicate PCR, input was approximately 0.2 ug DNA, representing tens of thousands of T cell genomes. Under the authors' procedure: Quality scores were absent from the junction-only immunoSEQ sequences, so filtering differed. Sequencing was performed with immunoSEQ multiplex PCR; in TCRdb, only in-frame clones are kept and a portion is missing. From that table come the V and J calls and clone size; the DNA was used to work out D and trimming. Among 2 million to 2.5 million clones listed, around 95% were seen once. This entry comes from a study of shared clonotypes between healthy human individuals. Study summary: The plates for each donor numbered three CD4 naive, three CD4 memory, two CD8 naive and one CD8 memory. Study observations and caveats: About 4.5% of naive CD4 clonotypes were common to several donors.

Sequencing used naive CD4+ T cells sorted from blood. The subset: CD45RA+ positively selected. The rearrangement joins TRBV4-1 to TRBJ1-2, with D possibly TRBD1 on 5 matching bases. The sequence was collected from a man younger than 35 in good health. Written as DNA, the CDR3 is TGCGCCAGCAGCCAACAGCAGGGTGTGAGTTATGGCTACACCTTC. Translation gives CASSQQQGVSYGYTF.